This T cell receptor (beta chain) was obtained from a study of identical twins. The table lists this clonotype with a few counts. Its antigen is undetermined. The CDR3 sequence is 20 residues long. Trimming removed 4 bases from V and 4 bases from J, with 28 bases in between. Germline CDR1 SGHTA, CDR2 FQGTGA. Broader study findings: With abundant cord blood beta clonotypes, insertions were fewer; memory repertoires showed no such pattern.

One entry per CDR3 protein results from TCRdb running MiXCR on the 5' RACE reads. The sample holds around 680,000 distinct CDR3 sequences, approximately 9% seen once. This same sample was also part of a study on yellow fever vaccine responses in identical twins.

The sequence derives from a woman aged 18-29 years in good health. This chain connects TRBV7-3 to TRBJ2-2; the D gene is possibly TRBD2 (5 bases). The sequenced sample consisted of PBMCs. CDR3 DNA: TGTGCCAGCAGCTCCCCGCTCCCACCGAGCGGCCCCTCTTCCACCGGGGAGCTGTTTTTT. As protein: CASSSPLPPSGPSSTGELFF.